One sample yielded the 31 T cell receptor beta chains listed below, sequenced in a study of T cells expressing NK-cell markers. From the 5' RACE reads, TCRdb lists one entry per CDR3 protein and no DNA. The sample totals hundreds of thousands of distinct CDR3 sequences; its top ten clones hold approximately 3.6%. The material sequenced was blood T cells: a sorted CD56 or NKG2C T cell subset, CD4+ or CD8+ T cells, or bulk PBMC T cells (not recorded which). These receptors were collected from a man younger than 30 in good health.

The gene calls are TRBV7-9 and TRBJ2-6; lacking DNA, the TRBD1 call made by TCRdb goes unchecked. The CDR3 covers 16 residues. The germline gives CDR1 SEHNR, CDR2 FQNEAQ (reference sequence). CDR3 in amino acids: CASTKEGAHGANVLTF.

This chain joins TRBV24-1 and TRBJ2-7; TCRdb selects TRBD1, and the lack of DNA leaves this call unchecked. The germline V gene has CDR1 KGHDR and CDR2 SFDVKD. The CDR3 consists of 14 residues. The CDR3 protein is CATSDKGDPYEQYF.

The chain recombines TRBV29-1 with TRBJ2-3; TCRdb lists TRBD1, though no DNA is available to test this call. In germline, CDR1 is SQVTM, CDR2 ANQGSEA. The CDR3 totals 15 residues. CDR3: CSVAIGTGSADTQYF.

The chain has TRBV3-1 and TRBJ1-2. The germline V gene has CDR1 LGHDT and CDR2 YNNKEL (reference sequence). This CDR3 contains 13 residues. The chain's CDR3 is CASSVDPTYGYTF.

The CDR3 protein is CASSQGLASTGELFF. The chain carries TRBV5-5 and TRBJ2-2; TCRdb names TRBD2, which stays unverified in the absence of DNA. The germline V gene encodes CDR1 SGHKS and CDR2 YYEKEE (reference sequence). The CDR3 contains 15 residues. Complete variable domain (other parts from reference TRBV5-5 and TRBJ2-2): DAGVTQSPTHLIKTRGQQVTLRCSPISGHKSVSWYQQVLGQGPQFIFQYYEKEERGRGNFPDRFSARQFPNYSSELNVNALLLGDSALYLCASSQGLASTGELFFGEGSRLTVL.

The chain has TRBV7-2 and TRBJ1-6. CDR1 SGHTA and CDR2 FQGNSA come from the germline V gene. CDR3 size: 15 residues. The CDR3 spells CASSLVGQPSSPLHF. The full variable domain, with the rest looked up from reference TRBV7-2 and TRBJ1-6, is GAGVSQSPSNKVTEKGKDVELRCDPISGHTALYWYRQSLGQGLEFLIYFQGNSAPDKSGLPSDRFSAERTGGSVSTLTIQRTQQEDSAVYLCASSLVGQPSSPLHFGNGTRLTVT.

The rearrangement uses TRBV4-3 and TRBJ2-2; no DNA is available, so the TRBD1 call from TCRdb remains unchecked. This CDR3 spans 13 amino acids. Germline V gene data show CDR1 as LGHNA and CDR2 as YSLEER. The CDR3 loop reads CARQQGTAGELFF.

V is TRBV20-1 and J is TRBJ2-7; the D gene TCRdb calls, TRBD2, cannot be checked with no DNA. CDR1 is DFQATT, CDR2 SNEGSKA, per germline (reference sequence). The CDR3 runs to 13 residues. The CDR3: CSARVGGRGEQYF.

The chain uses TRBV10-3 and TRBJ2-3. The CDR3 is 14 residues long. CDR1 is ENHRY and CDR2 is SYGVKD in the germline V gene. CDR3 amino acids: CAISEGILTDTQYF.

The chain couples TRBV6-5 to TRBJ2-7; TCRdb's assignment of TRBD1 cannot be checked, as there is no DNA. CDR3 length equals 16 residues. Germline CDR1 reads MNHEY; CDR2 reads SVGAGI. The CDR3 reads CASTSAPGTRTYEQYF.

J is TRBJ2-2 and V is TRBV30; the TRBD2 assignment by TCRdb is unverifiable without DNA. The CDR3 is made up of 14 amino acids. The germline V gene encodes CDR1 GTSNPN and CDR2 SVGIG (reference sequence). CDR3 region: CAWRRAGRTGELFF.

CDR3 loop: CASSRGLGLNEQFF. This sequence joins TRBV16 and TRBJ2-1; TCRdb's assignment of TRBD2 cannot be checked, as there is no DNA. Germline V gives CDR1 KGHSY, CDR2 FQNENV. CDR3 length: 14 amino acids.

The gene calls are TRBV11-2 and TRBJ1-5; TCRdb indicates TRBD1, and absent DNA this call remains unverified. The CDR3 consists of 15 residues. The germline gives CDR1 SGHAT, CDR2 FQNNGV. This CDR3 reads CASSLGQGNNQPQHF.

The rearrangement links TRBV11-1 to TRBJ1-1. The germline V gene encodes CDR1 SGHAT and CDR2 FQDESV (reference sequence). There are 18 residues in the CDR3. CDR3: CASSSTAWTAGRNTEAFF.

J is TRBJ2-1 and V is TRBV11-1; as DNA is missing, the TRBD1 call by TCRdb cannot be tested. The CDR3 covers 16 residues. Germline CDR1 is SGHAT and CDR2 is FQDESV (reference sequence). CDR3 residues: CASRDPGTGAYNEQFF.

The CDR3 here is CSARDRRGRGTGELFF. The V gene is TRBV20-1, the J gene TRBJ2-2. From germline, CDR1 is DFQATT and CDR2 SNEGSKA (reference sequence). The CDR3 loop spans 16 amino acids.

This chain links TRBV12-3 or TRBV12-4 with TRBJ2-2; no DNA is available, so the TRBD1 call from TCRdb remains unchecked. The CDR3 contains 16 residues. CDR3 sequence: CASSRPLGFGAGELFF.

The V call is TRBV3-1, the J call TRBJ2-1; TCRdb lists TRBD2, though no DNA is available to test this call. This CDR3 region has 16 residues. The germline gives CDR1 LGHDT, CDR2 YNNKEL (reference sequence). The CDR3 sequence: CASSLIAGSAYNEQFF.

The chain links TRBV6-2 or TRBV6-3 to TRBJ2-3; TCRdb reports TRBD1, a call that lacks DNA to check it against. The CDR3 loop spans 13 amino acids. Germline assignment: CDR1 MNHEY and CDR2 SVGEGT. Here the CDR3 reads CATRGVSTDTQYF.

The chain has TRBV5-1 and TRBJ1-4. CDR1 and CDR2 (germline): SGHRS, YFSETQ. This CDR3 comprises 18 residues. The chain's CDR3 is CASSLGANSWTTNEKLFF.

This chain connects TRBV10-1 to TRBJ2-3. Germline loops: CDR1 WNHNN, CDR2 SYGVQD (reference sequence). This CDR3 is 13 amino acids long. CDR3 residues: CASSVLFADTQYF.

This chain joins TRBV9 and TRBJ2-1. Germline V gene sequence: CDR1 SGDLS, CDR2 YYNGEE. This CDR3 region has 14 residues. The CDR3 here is CASSVGTNYNEQFF.

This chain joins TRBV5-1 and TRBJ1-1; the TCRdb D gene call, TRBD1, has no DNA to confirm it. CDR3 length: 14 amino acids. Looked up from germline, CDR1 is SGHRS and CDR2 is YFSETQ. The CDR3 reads CASSLLQGTGEAFF.

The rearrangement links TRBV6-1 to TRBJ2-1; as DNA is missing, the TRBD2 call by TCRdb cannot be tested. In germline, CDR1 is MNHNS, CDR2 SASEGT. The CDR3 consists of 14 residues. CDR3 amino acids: CASSESGRAREQFF.

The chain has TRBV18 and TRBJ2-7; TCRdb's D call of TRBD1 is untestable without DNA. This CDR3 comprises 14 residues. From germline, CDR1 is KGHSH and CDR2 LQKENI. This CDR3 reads CASSGGQGSDEQYF. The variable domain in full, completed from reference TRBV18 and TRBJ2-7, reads NAGVMQNPRHLVRRRGQEARLRCSPMKGHSHVYWYRQLPEEGLKFMVYLQKENIIDESGMPKERFSAEFPKEGPSILRIQQVVRGDSAAYFCASSGGQGSDEQYFGPGTRLTVT.

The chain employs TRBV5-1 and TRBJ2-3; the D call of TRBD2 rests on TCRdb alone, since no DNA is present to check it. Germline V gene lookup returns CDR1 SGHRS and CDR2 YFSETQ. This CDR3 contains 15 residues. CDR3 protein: CASRIRDSSTDTQYF.

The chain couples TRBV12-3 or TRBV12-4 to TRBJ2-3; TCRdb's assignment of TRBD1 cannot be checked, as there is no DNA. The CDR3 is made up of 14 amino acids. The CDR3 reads CASSQTEGTDTQYF.

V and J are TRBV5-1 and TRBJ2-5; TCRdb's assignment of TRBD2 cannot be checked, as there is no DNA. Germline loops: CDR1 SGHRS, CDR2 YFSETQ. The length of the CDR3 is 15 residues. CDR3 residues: CASRTGTSDGETQYF.

The CDR3 reads CASSRTGRHFMNTEAFF. This chain joins TRBV3-1 and TRBJ1-1; TCRdb's assignment of TRBD1 cannot be checked, as there is no DNA. Germline assignment: CDR1 LGHDT and CDR2 YNNKEL (reference sequence). The CDR3 is 17 amino acids.

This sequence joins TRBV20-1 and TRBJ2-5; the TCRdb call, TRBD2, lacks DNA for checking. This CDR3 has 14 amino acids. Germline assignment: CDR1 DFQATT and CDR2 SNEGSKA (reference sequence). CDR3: CSAGGTRGQETQYF.

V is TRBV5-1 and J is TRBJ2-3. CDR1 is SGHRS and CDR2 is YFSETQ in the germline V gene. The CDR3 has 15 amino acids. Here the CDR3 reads CASSSLNTGTDTQYF. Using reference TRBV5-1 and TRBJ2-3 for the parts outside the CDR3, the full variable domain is KAGVTQTPRYLIKTRGQQVTLSCSPISGHRSVSWYQQTPGQGLQFLFEYFSETQRNKGNFPGRFSGRQFSNSRSEMNVSTLELGDSALYLCASSSLNTGTDTQYFGPGTRLTVL.